The 14 T cell receptor beta chains presented below share a single source sample, sequenced in a study of blood T cell repertoires in COVID-19. Generated by immunoSEQ multiplex PCR, the TCRdb table keeps only in-frame clones and is missing some. The data show around 47,000 clones, about nine tenths seen once. The sample was peripheral blood. Receptor source: a man at least 80 years old with active or convalescent COVID-19.

This rearrangement joins TRBV5-1 to TRBJ2-1, with TRBD2 identical over 10 bases. Trimming cost V 0 bases and J 4 bases; bases outside gene matches: 4. The germline V gene encodes CDR1 SGHRS and CDR2 YFSETQ. This CDR3 has 16 amino acids. In DNA form, the CDR3 reads TGCGCCAGCAGCTTGGTTTCTAGCGGGGGTTACAATGAGCAGTTCTTC. Its protein product is CASSLVSSGGYNEQFF. The entire variable domain, with the rest obtained from reference TRBV5-1 and TRBJ2-1, is as follows: KAGVTQTPRYLIKTRGQQVTLSCSPISGHRSVSWYQQTPGQGLQFLFEYFSETQRNKGNFPGRFSGRQFSNSRSEMNVSTLELGDSALYLCASSLVSSGGYNEQFFGPGTRLTVL.

The gene calls are TRBV2 and TRBJ1-1, with a possible D match to TRBD1 (5 bases). CDR1 and CDR2 (germline): SNHLY, FYNNEI. Trimming cost V 7 bases and J 0 bases, with 12 bases left between them. The CDR3 totals 14 residues. The CDR3 DNA follows: TGTGCCAGCAACCATGACAGCGTGAACACTGAAGCTTTCTTT. Protein: CASNHDSVNTEAFF.

The chain combines TRBV7-9 with TRBJ2-3; the D gene is possibly TRBD2 (6 bases). Trimming removed 3 bases at V and 4 bases at J, with 8 bases between. Germline CDR1 is SEHNR and CDR2 is FQNEAQ (reference sequence). There are 13 residues in the CDR3. This chain's CDR3 is CASSLASADTQYF. DNA of the CDR3: TGTGCCAGCAGCTTGGCTAGCGCAGATACGCAGTATTTT.

This clone showed up just once. The rearrangement links TRBV28 to TRBJ1-1, with a weak D call TRBD1 (5 bases). Trimming removed 5 bases from V and 0 bases from J, with 13 bases in between. Germline V gene lookup returns CDR1 MDHEN and CDR2 SYDVKM. This CDR3 is 15 amino acids long. The CDR3 region has the DNA TGTGCCAGCAGTCCACTACAGGCATTGAACACTGAAGCTTTCTTT. Amino acids: CASSPLQALNTEAFF.

The V call is TRBV7-9, the J call TRBJ2-3, with TRBD2 identical over 8 bases. CDR3 length equals 15 residues. Unmatched junction bases numbered 6, after V lost 5 bases and J lost 2 bases. Looked up from germline, CDR1 is SEHNR and CDR2 is FQNEAQ (reference sequence). CDR3 loop: CASSRSGGYTDTQYF. The CDR3 DNA follows: TGTGCCAGCAGCCGGAGCGGGGGATACACAGATACGCAGTATTTT.

The chain combines TRBV6-4 with TRBJ2-2; possible D gene TRBD1, 6 bases. V was cut by 2 bases and J by 2 bases, with 15 bases left in between. CDR1 is MRHNA and CDR2 is SNTAGT in the germline V gene. The CDR3 totals 17 residues. CDR3 region: CASSDRFGTLNTGELFF. DNA for the CDR3: TGTGCCAGCAGTGACCGCTTCGGGACACTTAACACCGGGGAGCTGTTTTTT.

This chain links TRBV6-5 with TRBJ2-1; D remains ambiguous. This CDR3 contains 15 residues. CDR1 is MNHEY and CDR2 is SVGAGI in the germline V gene. Trimming shortened V by 7 bases and J by 0 bases, and 13 bases separated the two germline ends. The CDR3 region has the DNA TGTGCCAGCAAGCCTCCGCCTGGCTCCTACAATGAGCAGTTCTTC. It translates to CASKPPPGSYNEQFF.

V gene TRBV5-4 combines with J gene TRBJ1-1, with 7 bases matching TRBD1. J was trimmed by 4 bases and V by 5 bases; bases with no gene match: 8. Germline V lookup: CDR1 SGHNT, CDR2 YYREEE (reference sequence). The CDR3 runs 14 residues. For the CDR3, the DNA is TGTGCCAGCAGTCAACCGACAGGGAGCACTGAAGCTTTCTTT. Translating it yields CASSQPTGSTEAFF.

The CDR3 region is CASSQDAATGLITGELFF. As DNA, the CDR3 is TGTGCCAGCAGCCAAGACGCTGCAACGGGACTAATAACCGGGGAGCTGTTTTTT. This chain connects TRBV3-1 (or the pseudogene TRBV3-2) to TRBJ2-2; 7 bases match TRBD2. This CDR3 spans 18 amino acids. Germline values: CDR1 LGHDT, CDR2 YNNKEL (reference sequence). The V segment lost 0 bases and the J segment 5 bases; nucleotides outside the gene matches: 12.

A word on this clone: The germline gene is not matched at one end of the junction; a read error may be the cause. The chain is built from TRBV28 and TRBJ1-3; the D gene is possibly TRBD1 (6 bases). The germline CDR1 and CDR2 sequences are MDHEN and SYDVKM. The CDR3 length is 13 residues. CDR3 nucleotide sequence: TGTGCCAGCAGCCACCAGTCCAGGGGCGCGGGGGATTTT. Protein sequence: CASSHQSRGAGDF.

This clone was seen only once. The rearrangement joins TRBV20-1 to TRBJ2-1; perhaps TRBD2 as D (5 bases). The V gene's germline CDR1 is DFQATT and CDR2 SNEGSKA (reference sequence). Trimming stripped 8 bases from V and 6 bases from J, with 11 bases between. The CDR3 runs to 11 residues. The CDR3 is CSTTAVNEQFF. Written as DNA, the CDR3 is TGCAGTACTACAGCGGTCAATGAGCAGTTCTTC.

The rearrangement joins TRBV5-1 to TRBJ1-2, with TRBD1 identical over 9 bases. J was trimmed by 4 bases and V by 4 bases; bases with no gene match: 8. Germline-derived CDR1 and CDR2 are SGHRS and YFSETQ. This CDR3 region has 15 residues. CDR3 nucleotide sequence: TGCGCCAGCAGCCTCTTCGGGACAGGGACCTATGGCTACACCTTC. It specifies CASSLFGTGTYGYTF. The complete variable domain, with remaining parts taken from reference TRBV5-1 and TRBJ1-2, reads KAGVTQTPRYLIKTRGQQVTLSCSPISGHRSVSWYQQTPGQGLQFLFEYFSETQRNKGNFPGRFSGRQFSNSRSEMNVSTLELGDSALYLCASSLFGTGTYGYTFGSGTRLTVV.

This clone occurred once. The chain recombines TRBV7-9 with TRBJ1-6, with D unresolved. This CDR3 has 16 residues. Trimming removed 1 base at V and 0 bases at J, with 7 bases between. CDR1 is SEHNR, CDR2 FQNEAQ, per germline (reference sequence). The CDR3 region has the DNA TGTGCCAGCAGCTTAGGAGGTGTCTCCTATAATTCACCCCTCCACTTT. Translated: CASSLGGVSYNSPLHF.

CDR3 coding DNA: TGTGCCTGGAGCGAAAACAGGGCCCGGCCCCAGCATTTT. Its translation is CAWSENRARPQHF. The chain joins TRBV30 to TRBJ1-5, with a tentative D call TRBD1 (6 bases). This CDR3 region has 13 residues. The germline gives CDR1 GTSNPN, CDR2 SVGIG (reference sequence). V was shortened by 3 bases and J by 9 bases, with 15 bases between the two germline ends.